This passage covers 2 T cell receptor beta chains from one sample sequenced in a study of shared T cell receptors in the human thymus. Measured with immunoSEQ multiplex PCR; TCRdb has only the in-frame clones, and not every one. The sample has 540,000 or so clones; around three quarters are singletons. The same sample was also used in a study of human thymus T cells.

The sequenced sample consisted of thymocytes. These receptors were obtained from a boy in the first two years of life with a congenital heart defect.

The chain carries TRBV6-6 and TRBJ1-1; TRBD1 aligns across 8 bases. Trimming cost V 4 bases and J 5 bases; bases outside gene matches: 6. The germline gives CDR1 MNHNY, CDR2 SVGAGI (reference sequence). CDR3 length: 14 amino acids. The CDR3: CASSSQDRETEAFF. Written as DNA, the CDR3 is TGTGCCAGCAGTTCCCAGGACAGGGAGACTGAAGCTTTCTTT.

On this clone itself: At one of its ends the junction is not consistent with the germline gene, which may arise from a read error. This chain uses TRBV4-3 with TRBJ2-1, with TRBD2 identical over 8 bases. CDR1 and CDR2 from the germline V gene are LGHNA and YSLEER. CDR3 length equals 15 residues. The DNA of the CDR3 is TGCGCCAGCAGCCAAGAGACCACGGGAGGGCCGAGGTGGATCTTC. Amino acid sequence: CASSQETTGGPRWIF.